This paragraph covers one T cell receptor beta chain sequence. This record comes from a study of blood T cell repertoires in COVID-19. Study as a whole: PBMCs, B-cell-depleted T cells, or T cells provided the cDNA or gDNA that made up the material.

This CDR3 region has 15 residues. From germline, CDR1 is MNHEY and CDR2 SMNVEV (reference sequence). V was clipped by 5 bases and J by 4 bases; unmatched bases: 7. Per the study methods: Estimates of nucleated cell counts were drawn from the amplification of reference gene primers. Sequenced by immunoSEQ multiplex PCR; TCRdb stores in-frame clones only, minus some. V and J calls plus clone size are reproduced from that table; the DNA served to infer D and trimming. This table has about 85,000 clones, approximately 84% appearing once. This receptor was identified in a human donor in a cohort sampled during active COVID-19. The V call is TRBV27, the J call TRBJ2-1, with TRBD2 identical over 8 bases. Input material: peripheral blood. CDR3 amino acids: CASSPQRGPYNEQFF. Written as DNA, the CDR3 is TGTGCCAGCAGTCCCCAGCGGGGGCCTTACAATGAGCAGTTCTTC.